The 29 T cell receptor beta chains below were found in one sample sequenced in a study of human T cells and chemical hapten exposure. The time point: patch test 3, about 24 weeks after DPC sensitization. Treatment in this sample: therapeutic diphenylcyclopropenone sensitization with weekly scalp DPC. TCRdb itself ran the RACE reads through MiXCR, one entry per CDR3 protein. The sample has tens of thousands of distinct CDR3 sequences, around 11% seen once. The source material was whole blood, sampled in connection with sensitization to the hapten diphenylcyclopropenone (DPC). The origin of the receptors is a young man with alopecia areata. Some clones in this sample may be carry-over from other donors' samples.

This clonotype showed up many times. The V and J genes are TRBV12-3 or TRBV12-4 and TRBJ1-3; D is uncertain. Trimming stripped 4 bases from V and 0 bases from J, with 22 bases between. The CDR3 is made up of 19 amino acids. The CDR3 nucleotides are TGTGCCAGCAGTTGGACGGGAGATTCCGGATTCGGCTCTGGAAACACCATATATTTT. Translation gives CASSWTGDSGFGSGNTIYF.

This clonotype was counted many times. This chain connects TRBV9 to TRBJ2-1; TRBD1 matches 9 bases. The germline gives CDR1 SGDLS, CDR2 YYNGEE. V was pared by 3 bases and J by 10 bases, with 14 bases of the junction left unmatched. This CDR3 region has 16 residues. The CDR3 DNA follows: TGTGCCAGCAGCGGACTCCGGGACAGGGTAGGAGGCGAGCAGTTCTTC. Translation: CASSGLRDRVGGEQFF.

This clonotype was picked up a small number of times. CDR3 in DNA: TGTGCCAGCAGCTTGGCCGGGGGACCCTACGAGCAGTACTTC. This encodes CASSLAGGPYEQYF. The V gene is TRBV5-5, the J gene TRBJ2-7; tentatively, D is TRBD2 (6 bases). Germline CDR1 is SGHKS and CDR2 is YYEKEE (reference sequence). Trimming left V 0 bases short and J 2 bases short, with 9 bases between. CDR3 length: 14 amino acids.

This clonotype occurred many times. This rearrangement joins TRBV29-1 to TRBJ2-7, with 9 bases aligning to TRBD1. This CDR3 spans 12 amino acids. Trimming at V came to 7 bases and at J to 4 bases, leaving 5 bases not matched to a gene. CDR1 is SQVTM, CDR2 ANQGSEA, per germline. The CDR3 sequence is CSAVGQGYEQYF. CDR3 nucleotides: TGCAGCGCCGTGGGACAGGGATACGAGCAGTACTTC.

This clonotype turned up a few times. The CDR3 DNA sequence: TGTGCCTGGGACAGGGGGGCTTTTGAACAGCCCCAGCATTTT. Amino acid sequence: CAWDRGAFEQPQHF. The rearrangement links TRBV30 to TRBJ1-5; 9 bases map to TRBD1. CDR3 length: 14 amino acids. V lost 5 bases, J lost 7 bases, and 9 bases stayed unmatched. The V gene's germline CDR1 is GTSNPN and CDR2 SVGIG (reference sequence).

This clonotype was counted ten times or more. In nucleotides, the CDR3 is TGTGCCAGCAGAACAGGGGGAAGCAGCAATCAGCCCCAGCATTTT. Translation gives CASRTGGSSNQPQHF. The V and J genes are TRBV6-6 and TRBJ1-5; 8 bases align to TRBD1. Germline V gene sequence: CDR1 MNHNY, CDR2 SVGAGI (reference sequence). V shed 6 bases, J shed 1 base, and the junction held 5 bases outside the gene matches. CDR3 length equals 15 residues.

The chain recombines TRBV4-1 with TRBJ1-1; 10 positions agree with TRBD1. V shed 8 bases, J shed 10 bases, and the junction held 13 bases outside the gene matches. The CDR3 runs 14 residues. Germline V lookup: CDR1 MGHRA, CDR2 YSYEKL. The CDR3 nucleotides are TGCGCCAGCGGATGGGACAGGGGAATTGGTGGAGCTTTCTTT. Its protein is CASGWDRGIGGAFF.

The V and J genes are TRBV7-6 and TRBJ2-3, with 8 bases fitting TRBD2. J lost 10 bases, V lost 5 bases, and 8 bases had no gene match. The germline gives CDR1 SGHVS, CDR2 FNYEAQ. The CDR3 loop spans 13 amino acids. Here the CDR3 reads CASSPSGGPAQYF. CDR3 DNA sequence: TGTGCCAGCAGCCCGAGCGGGGGTCCGGCGCAGTATTTT.

This clonotype has only a few counts. The chain combines TRBV5-1 with TRBJ2-3, with 8 bases that match TRBD1. The CDR3 contains 16 residues. The germline gives CDR1 SGHRS, CDR2 YFSETQ. Trimming removed 2 bases from V and 4 bases from J; junction bases left unmatched: 9. The CDR3 loop is CASSLWTGLSPDTQYF. The CDR3 region has the DNA TGCGCCAGCAGCTTATGGACAGGGTTGTCACCAGATACGCAGTATTTT.

Only a few counts were recorded for this clonotype. This chain links TRBV9 with TRBJ2-2; no reliable D call. The CDR3 contains 14 residues. CDR1 and CDR2 (germline): SGDLS, YYNGEE. Trimming left V 1 base short and J 1 base short, with 5 bases between. CDR3 DNA sequence: TGTGCCAGCAGCGTATTCCTGAACACCGGGGAGCTGTTTTTT. Translation: CASSVFLNTGELFF. Filled out from reference TRBV9 and TRBJ2-2, the complete variable domain reads DSGVTQTPKHLITATGQRVTLRCSPRSGDLSVYWYQQSLDQGLQFLIQYYNGEERAKGNILERFSAQQFPDLHSELNLSSLELGDSALYFCASSVFLNTGELFFGEGSRLTVL.

The table lists this clonotype with many counts. The rearrangement joins TRBV20-1 to TRBJ1-5; perhaps TRBD1 as D (5 bases). V was cut by 2 bases and J by 1 base, with 15 bases left in between. The CDR3 is 16 amino acids. The germline gives CDR1 DFQATT, CDR2 SNEGSKA (reference sequence). The CDR3 is CSARSHSRASNQPQHF. The CDR3 coding sequence is TGCAGTGCTAGATCTCATAGCAGGGCAAGCAATCAGCCCCAGCATTTT.

This clonotype occurred a few times. The genes are TRBV29-1 and TRBJ2-7; 10 nucleotides match TRBD1. Trimming took 5 bases from V and 5 from J; bases not matched to a gene: 12. CDR3 length equals 15 residues. Germline CDR1 and CDR2: SQVTM and ANQGSEA. The CDR3 DNA follows: TGCAGCGTTTTCGCACCGACAGGGGGCATACACGAGCAGTACTTC. It encodes CSVFAPTGGIHEQYF.

This clonotype came up many times. This chain joins TRBV4-3 and TRBJ2-2; D ambiguous. Per the germline V gene, CDR1 is LGHNA and CDR2 is YSLEER. V lost 0 bases to trimming and J lost 5 bases, with 10 bases between them. The CDR3 is 15 residues long. CDR3 amino acids: CASSQDRVWTGELFF. In DNA, the CDR3 is TGCGCCAGCAGCCAAGATCGGGTTTGGACCGGGGAGCTGTTTTTT.

This clonotype came up many times. CDR3 coding DNA: TGTGCCAGCAGCCCGGACAGGGGATTCCCCGGGGAGCTGTTTTTT. Translation: CASSPDRGFPGELFF. The chain uses TRBV9 and TRBJ2-2, with TRBD1 identical over 9 bases. J lost 6 bases, V lost 4 bases, and 7 bases had no gene match. Germline V gene lookup returns CDR1 SGDLS and CDR2 YYNGEE. The CDR3 runs to 15 residues. The whole variable domain, remainder taken from reference TRBV9 and TRBJ2-2, is DSGVTQTPKHLITATGQRVTLRCSPRSGDLSVYWYQQSLDQGLQFLIQYYNGEERAKGNILERFSAQQFPDLHSELNLSSLELGDSALYFCASSPDRGFPGELFFGEGSRLTVL.

This clonotype was counted many times. The V call is TRBV7-2, the J call TRBJ2-3; the D gene is possibly TRBD2 (6 bases). Per germline, CDR1 SGHTA and CDR2 FQGNSA. V lost 5 bases to trimming and J lost 1 base, with 13 bases between them. The CDR3 contains 15 residues. Here the CDR3 reads CASSQLGGGTDTQYF. The CDR3, as DNA: TGTGCCAGCAGCCAACTAGGAGGGGGCACAGATACGCAGTATTTT.

This clonotype was seen only a few times. This chain connects TRBV20-1 to TRBJ1-4; D is unclear. CDR1 and CDR2 from the germline V gene are DFQATT and SNEGSKA (reference sequence). Trimming shortened V by 3 bases and J by 5 bases, and 13 bases separated the two germline ends. The CDR3 loop spans 14 amino acids. In DNA, the CDR3 is TGCAGTGCTAGTCAAAGACGGGGAAATGAAAAACTGTTTTTT. Protein product: CSASQRRGNEKLFF.

This clonotype was observed at least ten times. The chain joins TRBV7-6 to TRBJ2-2; possibly TRBD2 for D (6 bases). CDR1 is SGHVS and CDR2 is FNYEAQ in the germline V gene. The CDR3 runs 13 residues. V was clipped by 7 bases and J by 7 bases, with 13 bases between them. The CDR3 bases are TGTGCCAGCACCCCCGGAGGGGTCGGGGAGCTGTTTTTT. Encoded protein: CASTPGGVGELFF.

CDR3 residues: CATSDPDRANTGELFF. The CDR3 coding sequence is TGTGCCACCAGTGACCCCGACAGGGCTAACACCGGGGAGCTGTTTTTT. This sequence joins TRBV24-1 and TRBJ2-2, with 7 bases that match TRBD1. The CDR3 loop spans 16 amino acids. With 4 bases clipped from V and 2 bases from J, the junction kept 6 bases outside the gene matches. Germline V gene data show CDR1 as KGHDR and CDR2 as SFDVKD.

This clonotype was counted at least ten times. The chain uses TRBV7-2 and TRBJ1-5; tentatively, D is TRBD1 (6 bases). V dropped 2 bases and J dropped 2 bases, with 7 bases sitting between them. The CDR3 covers 14 residues. Looked up from germline, CDR1 is SGHTA and CDR2 is FQGNSA. The CDR3 coding sequence is TGTGCCAGCAGCTTACGGACAGGCAATCAGCCCCAGCATTTT. Residues: CASSLRTGNQPQHF.

This clonotype came up a few times. The V gene is TRBV5-1, the J gene TRBJ2-2; D unclear. Deletions cut 5 bases from V and 6 bases from J, with 8 bases between. CDR3 length: 12 amino acids. From germline, CDR1 is SGHRS and CDR2 YFSETQ. In DNA form, the CDR3 reads TGCGCCAGCAGTAATCCCTCCGGGGAGCTGTTTTTT. Residues: CASSNPSGELFF.

This clonotype was detected many times. This chain links TRBV5-5 with TRBJ1-1; D ambiguous. The V gene lost 4 bases and the J gene lost 1 base, with 8 bases spanning the gap. The germline V gene encodes CDR1 SGHKS and CDR2 YYEKEE (reference sequence). The CDR3 is 13 amino acids. This chain's CDR3 is CASSPGSNTEAFF. Here the CDR3 DNA reads TGTGCCAGCAGCCCCGGATCGAACACTGAAGCTTTCTTT.

The chain has TRBV23-1 and TRBJ2-7; D call uncertain. TRBV23-1 is placed among ORFs of uncertain function. V lost 0 bases to trimming and J lost 4 bases, with 10 bases between them. The CDR3 is 14 residues long. CDR3 residues: CASSQSYKQYEQYF. CDR3 coding DNA: TGCGCCAGCAGTCAATCCTACAAGCAATACGAGCAGTACTTC.

The chain has TRBV20-1 and TRBJ1-6; 7 bases match TRBD1. With 3 bases clipped from V and 8 bases from J, the junction kept 4 bases outside the gene matches. The CDR3 covers 13 residues. Germline-derived CDR1 and CDR2 are DFQATT and SNEGSKA (reference sequence). CDR3 DNA: TGCAGTGCTAGCGGACAGGCTGATTCACCCCTCCACTTT. Encoded protein: CSASGQADSPLHF.

This clonotype was seen repeatedly, ten times or more. The V and J genes are TRBV7-2 and TRBJ2-7; D ambiguous. This CDR3 is built from 12 residues. Per germline, CDR1 SGHTA and CDR2 FQGNSA. V lost 8 bases to trimming and J lost 0 bases, with 8 bases between them. The CDR3 region has the DNA TGTGCCAGCTCCCTCAGCTCCTACGAGCAGTACTTC. This translates into CASSLSSYEQYF.

The sample holds many counts of this clonotype. The chain recombines TRBV28 with TRBJ2-7; TRBD1 aligns across 7 bases. CDR1 and CDR2 from the germline V gene are MDHEN and SYDVKM. The trim removed 3 bases at V and 2 bases at J, leaving 1 base unmatched. The CDR3 has 13 amino acids. The DNA for the CDR3 is TGTGCCAGCAGTTTCGACAGGGCCTACGAGCAGTACTTC. Amino acids: CASSFDRAYEQYF. Full variable domain (missing parts from reference TRBV28 and TRBJ2-7): DVKVTQSSRYLVKRTGEKVFLECVQDMDHENMFWYRQDPGLGLRLIYFSYDVKMKEKGDIPEGYSVSREKKERFSLILESASTNQTSMYLCASSFDRAYEQYFGPGTRLTVT.

This chain joins TRBV3-1 and TRBJ1-5; D might be TRBD1 (6 bases). V was trimmed by 4 bases and J by 3 bases, leaving 13 bases between them. Germline loops: CDR1 LGHDT, CDR2 YNNKEL (reference sequence). The CDR3 length is 15 residues. CDR3 sequence reads: CASSRGAGNNQPQHF. The CDR3 DNA is TGTGCCAGCAGCCGGGGGGCAGGAAACAATCAGCCCCAGCATTTT.

This clonotype was seen ten or more times. The genes are TRBV12-3 or TRBV12-4 and TRBJ1-2, with D hard to call. The CDR3 covers 13 residues. V lost 2 bases and J lost 5, with 9 bases in between. CDR3: CASSLNQGYGYTF. In DNA form, the CDR3 reads TGTGCCAGCAGTTTAAACCAAGGATATGGCTACACCTTC.

This clonotype was observed a handful of times. The chain employs TRBV18 and TRBJ2-7; 8 positions match TRBD1. This CDR3 has 16 residues. Germline V gene lookup returns CDR1 KGHSH and CDR2 LQKENI. The ends lost 0 bases at V and 6 bases at J; junction bases unmatched: 10. The CDR3 spells CASSPPGQGDGSEQYF. CDR3 DNA sequence: TGTGCCAGCTCACCACCCGGACAGGGTGATGGATCCGAGCAGTACTTC.

This clonotype was seen only a few times. The chain uses TRBV7-2 and TRBJ2-7; D is perhaps TRBD2 (7 bases). Germline V gene lookup returns CDR1 SGHTA and CDR2 FQGNSA. The ends were cut back, 2 bases at V and 7 bases at J, with 9 bases in the middle. The CDR3 sequence is 12 residues long. For the CDR3, the DNA is TGTGCCAGCAGCTTAAGGGGGGGAGAGCAGTACTTC. Translating it yields CASSLRGGEQYF.